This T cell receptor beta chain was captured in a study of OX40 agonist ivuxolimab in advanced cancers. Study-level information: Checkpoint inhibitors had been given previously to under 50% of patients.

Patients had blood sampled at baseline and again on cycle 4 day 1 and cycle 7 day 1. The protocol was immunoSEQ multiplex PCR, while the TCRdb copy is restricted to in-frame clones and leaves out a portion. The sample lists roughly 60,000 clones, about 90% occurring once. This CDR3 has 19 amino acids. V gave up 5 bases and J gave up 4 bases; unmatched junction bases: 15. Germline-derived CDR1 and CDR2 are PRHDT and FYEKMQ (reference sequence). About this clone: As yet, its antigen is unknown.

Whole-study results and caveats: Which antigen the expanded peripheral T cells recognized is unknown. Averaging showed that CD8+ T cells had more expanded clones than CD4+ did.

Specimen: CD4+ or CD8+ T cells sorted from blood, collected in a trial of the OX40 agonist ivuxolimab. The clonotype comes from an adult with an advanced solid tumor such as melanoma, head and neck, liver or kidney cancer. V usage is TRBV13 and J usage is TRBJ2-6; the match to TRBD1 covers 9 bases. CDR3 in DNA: TGTGCCAGCAGCAACAGGGGGCGAGCCCTGAAAGCGGGGGCCAACGTCCTGACTTTC. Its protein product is CASSNRGRALKAGANVLTF. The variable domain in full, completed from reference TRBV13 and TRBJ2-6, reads AAGVIQSPRHLIKEKRETATLKCYPIPRHDTVYWYQQGPGQDPQFLISFYEKMQSDKGSIPDRFSAQQFSDYHSELNMSSLELGDSALYFCASSNRGRALKAGANVLTFGAGSRLTVL.